This T cell receptor beta chain stems from a study of blood T cell repertoires in COVID-19. The overall study: Samples came from the United States, Italy and Spain, spanning acute and convalescent COVID-19. From T cells, B-cell-depleted T cells, or PBMCs came the material, which was cDNA or gDNA.

The trim removed 10 bases at V and 4 bases at J, leaving 12 bases unmatched. CDR1 is SGHDT, CDR2 YYEEEE, per germline. The CDR3 consists of 16 residues. Under the authors' procedure: Researchers report that nucleated cell counts were estimated from reference gene primer amplification. Data came from immunoSEQ multiplex PCR; TCRdb stores just in-frame clones and leaves some out. V and J calls and clone size are those listed in that table; D and trimming were worked out from the DNA. The table shows 200,000 to 250,000 clones, with around 80% occurring only once. The chain employs TRBV5-6 and TRBJ2-2, with TRBD2 matching over 11 bases. Sequenced input: peripheral blood. The TCR was taken from a human donor in a cohort sampled during active COVID-19. Written as DNA, the CDR3 is TGTGCCGCCTCAACGACTAGCGGGAAGTTCACCGGGGAGCTGTTTTTT. It translates to CAASTTSGKFTGELFF.